This entry lists 7 T cell receptor beta chains sequenced from one sample in a study of shared clonotypes between healthy human individuals. Using immunoSEQ multiplex PCR, the repertoire was profiled, and TCRdb retains in-frame clones only, with some absent. The data show roughly 2,000,000 clones, with 80% to 95% seen just once and around 1.7% held by the top ten. Selected positively for CCR7 and CD45RO-negative, naive CD8 cells excluded terminally differentiated effector memory CD45RA+ cells. The material sequenced was naive CD8+ T cells from PBMCs. The receptors shown here come from a man aged 18 to 30 in good health. Some clones in this sample may be carry-over from other donors' samples.

V is TRBV16 and J is TRBJ2-1; 11 bases are a match to TRBD1. The J segment lost 8 bases and the V segment lost 4 bases, leaving 7 bases of the junction unmatched. This CDR3 has 15 residues. Germline CDR1 KGHSY, CDR2 FQNENV. CDR3 nucleotides: TGTGCCAGCAGCCGATTTCGGACAGGGGGCGATGAGCAGTTCTTC. Protein sequence: CASSRFRTGGDEQFF. Supplemented by reference TRBV16 and TRBJ2-1, the full variable domain reads GEEVAQTPKHLVRGEGQKAKLYCAPIKGHSYVFWYQQVLKNEFKFLISFQNENVFDETGMPKERFSAKCLPNSPCSLEIQATKLEDSAVYFCASSRFRTGGDEQFFGPGTRLTVL.

V usage is TRBV7-9 and J usage is TRBJ1-1; D is uncertain. Germline-derived CDR1 and CDR2 are SEHNR and FQNEAQ (reference sequence). The CDR3 length is 15 residues. Between the trimmed V and J ends, which lost 4 bases and 4 bases, there was a span of 16 bases. Written as DNA, the CDR3 is TGTGCCAGCAGCTCCCCGGTCAGCGCCGGCACTGAAGCTTTCTTT. As protein: CASSSPVSAGTEAFF.

The chain recombines TRBV19 with TRBJ2-5; 10 positions match TRBD1. Germline CDR1 is LNHDA and CDR2 is SQIVND (reference sequence). Unmatched junction bases numbered 9, after V lost 3 bases and J lost 5 bases. The CDR3 has 16 amino acids. The CDR3 DNA is TGTGCCAGTAGTATGAAAGGGACAGGGGCGGGGGAGACCCAGTACTTC. Amino acid sequence: CASSMKGTGAGETQYF.

A word on this clone: Additional DNA sequences in this sample encode the identical CDR3. This chain uses TRBV28 with TRBJ1-4; 7 bases are a match to TRBD1. Germline trimming cut 5 bases from V and 3 bases from J; bases unmatched to any gene: 6. The CDR3 runs 15 residues. Germline assignment: CDR1 MDHEN and CDR2 SYDVKM. The DNA for the CDR3 is TGTGCCAGCAGTCCAGAGACAGGGCCTAATGAAAAACTGTTTTTT. Its protein product is CASSPETGPNEKLFF.

The rearrangement uses TRBV5-6 and TRBJ1-1; D uncertain. The germline V gene has CDR1 SGHDT and CDR2 YYEEEE. The CDR3 is 12 residues long. V was pared by 4 bases and J by 7 bases, with 11 bases between. The CDR3 loop is CASSPREDEAFF. In DNA form, the CDR3 reads TGTGCCAGCAGCCCGAGGGAGGATGAAGCTTTCTTT.

As for this clone: The sample contains more than one DNA sequence encoding this CDR3. The gene calls are TRBV20-1 and TRBJ2-7; no definite D call. Germline-derived CDR1 and CDR2 are DFQATT and SNEGSKA (reference sequence). CDR3 length: 11 residues. The ends were cut back, 0 bases at V and 2 bases at J, with 2 bases in the middle. The CDR3 nucleotides read TGCAGTGCTAGAGAGACCTACGAGCAGTACTTC. As protein: CSARETYEQYF.

J is TRBJ2-1 and V is TRBV25-1; D gene unclear. Germline V gives CDR1 MGHDK, CDR2 SYGVNS. The V end was cut by 7 bases, the J end by 4 bases, with 20 bases between. The CDR3 contains 16 residues. For the CDR3, the DNA is TGTGCCAGCACCCCAGTGAGCCATAGAGAATACAATGAGCAGTTCTTC. Amino acid sequence: CASTPVSHREYNEQFF.